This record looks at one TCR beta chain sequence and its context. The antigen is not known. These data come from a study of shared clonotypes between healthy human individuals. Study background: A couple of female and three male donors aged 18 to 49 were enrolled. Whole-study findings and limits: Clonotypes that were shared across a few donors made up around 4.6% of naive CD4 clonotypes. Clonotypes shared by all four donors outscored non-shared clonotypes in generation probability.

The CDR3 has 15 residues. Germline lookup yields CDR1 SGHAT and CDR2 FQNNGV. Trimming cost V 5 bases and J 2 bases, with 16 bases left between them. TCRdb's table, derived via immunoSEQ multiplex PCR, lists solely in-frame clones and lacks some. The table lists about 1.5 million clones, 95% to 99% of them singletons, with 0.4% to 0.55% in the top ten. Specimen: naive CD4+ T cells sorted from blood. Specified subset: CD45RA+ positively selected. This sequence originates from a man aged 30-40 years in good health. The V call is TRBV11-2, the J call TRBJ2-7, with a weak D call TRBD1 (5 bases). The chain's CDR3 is CASSRSQGTPYEQYF. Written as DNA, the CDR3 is TGTGCCAGCAGCCGCTCTCAGGGCACCCCCTACGAGCAGTACTTC.